This note documents a single T cell receptor (beta chain) sequence. Antigen: not known. This entry belongs to a study of CD8 T cells in ankylosing spondylitis. Study-level points and caveats: Ankylosing spondylitis blood seemed to carry a telltale TCR beta motif made of fewer than 10 highly homologous variants.

Generation of TCR beta libraries employed quantitative 5'-RACE incorporating molecular barcodes. TCRdb recomputed calls from the 5' RACE reads with MiXCR, one row per CDR3 protein. The sample consists of a few hundred thousand distinct CDR3 sequences, approximately 20% of them appearing once. The CDR3 is made up of 14 amino acids. The V gene end was trimmed by 10 bases and the J gene end by 10 bases; junction bases not matched to a gene: 13. The germline gives CDR1 MNHNS, CDR2 SASEGT. The sequenced sample was blood, either unsorted or a sorted T cell fraction (not recorded which). This receptor was identified in a male donor with ankylosing spondylitis. The rearrangement joins TRBV6-1 to TRBJ2-1; 10 bases align to TRBD2. CDR3: CAIGGSGRSWEQFF. CDR3 in DNA: TGTGCCATAGGGGGTAGCGGGAGGTCTTGGGAGCAGTTCTTC.